Listed below are T cell receptor beta chains from one sample, sequenced in a study of cytomegalovirus exposure and HLA in healthy donors. TCRdb's copy holds only in-frame clones and misses some; the assay was immunoSEQ multiplex PCR. The sample includes about 170,000 clones, 65% to 80% of them seen just once. Sequenced material: PBMCs. These receptor sequences come from a woman between 45 and 60 years old in good health and CMV-seropositive. Each CDR3 is given with its conserved first and last residue. D genes are given only for firm matches. Part of the rows lack a size; the others show once, few, many or a class for expanded clones.

j_gene,v_gene,abundance,d_gene,CDR3nt,CDR3aa
TRBJ2-3,TRBV4-1,NA,TRBD1,TGCGCCAGCAGCCAGATGAGGGGGCTACCCACAGATACGCAGTATTTT,CASSQMRGLPTDTQYF
TRBJ2-4,TRBV5-6,once,TRBD2,TGTGCCAGCAGCTGGGGGGGTGGGGACTGGGGTATAGCCAAAAACATTCAGTACTTC,CASSWGGGDWGIAKNIQYF
TRBJ1-3,TRBV10-1,once,TRBD1,TGCGCCAGACTTTACAGGGGTACTGGAAACACCATATATTTT,CARLYRGTGNTIYF
TRBJ2-5,TRBV25-1,NA,NA,TGTGCCAGCAGTGAAGGCGGATTCCAAGAGACCCAGTACTTC,CASSEGGFQETQYF
TRBJ2-2,TRBV5-4,NA,NA,TGTGCCATTACGGAAGGGGATTTAACCGGGGAGCTGTTTTTT,CAITEGDLTGELFF
TRBJ1-2,TRBV2,NA,NA,TGTGCCAGCAGAGGGGGAGCCTACACCTTC,CASRGGAYTF
TRBJ1-2,TRBV6-5,NA,NA,TGTGCCAGCAGTTACTCGGGCACCGACAGAACCTATGGCTACACCTTC,CASSYSGTDRTYGYTF
TRBJ2-5,TRBV18,few,TRBD2,TGTGCCAGCTCCCAGTCCCAGCGGGGGGAGACCCAGTACTTC,CASSQSQRGETQYF
TRBJ1-1,TRBV4-1,NA,TRBD1,TGTGCCAGCAGGGGGGGACAGGGGAACACTGAAGCTTTCTTT,CASRGGQGNTEAFF
TRBJ1-2,TRBV5-1,NA,TRBD1,TGCGCCAGCAGCCCTACCGGGACAGCGACATATGGCTACACCTTC,CASSPTGTATYGYTF
TRBJ1-1,TRBV2,few,NA,TGTGCCAGCAGCACACTACAGGCCTACACTGAAGCTTTCTTT,CASSTLQAYTEAFF
TRBJ1-3,TRBV5-1,NA,NA,TGCGCCAGCAGTGTCGGGGGTGTCTCTGGAAACACCATATATTTT,CASSVGGVSGNTIYF
TRBJ2-3,TRBV7-3,NA,NA,TGTGCCAGCAGCTTGGCGGGGATGACAGATACGCAGTATTTT,CASSLAGMTDTQYF
TRBJ2-5,TRBV29-1,NA,NA,TGCAGCGTTGAATTTGTCGGGGGGACCCAGTACTTC,CSVEFVGGTQYF
TRBJ2-5,TRBV9,NA,NA,TGTGCCAGCAGCGTAGGCCAGGGTAACGGAGAGACCCAGTACTTC,CASSVGQGNGETQYF
TRBJ1-1,TRBV29-1,NA,NA,TGCAGCGTTGGAACAGGGGAAGCTTTCTTT,CSVGTGEAFF
TRBJ2-5,TRBV6-1,once,TRBD2,TGTGCCAGCAGTGAAGGATACGGGACTAGCGGGGGGGCCCCCCAGTACTTC,CASSEGYGTSGGAPQYF
TRBJ1-3,TRBV2,NA,NA,TGTGCCAGCAGTGAAATGGGCAGAGGAAACACCATATATTTT,CASSEMGRGNTIYF
TRBJ2-5,TRBV4-2,NA,NA,TGTGCCAGCAGCCCCCCGGGGGGCCGTTCGGAGACCCAGTACTTC,CASSPPGGRSETQYF
TRBJ1-2,TRBV4-1,few,NA,TGCGCCAGCAGGGACGCGGGGGGGCACTATGGCTACACCTTC,CASRDAGGHYGYTF
TRBJ1-1,TRBV2,few,TRBD1,TGTGCCAGCAGGGGGACAGGGAGAAGAAACACTGAAGCTTTCTTT,CASRGTGRRNTEAFF
TRBJ1-1,TRBV12-1,NA,NA,TGTGCCAGCAGCCAGACCGGGACACTGCAGAAGCACACTGAAGCTTTCTTT,CASSQTGTLQKHTEAFF
TRBJ1-2,TRBV11-1,NA,NA,TGTGCCAGCAGCTTAGACGGGAACTATGGCTACACCTTC,CASSLDGNYGYTF
TRBJ1-5,TRBV5-1,NA,NA,TGCGCCAGCAGCTTGGACAGCGGGAGCAATCAGCCCCAGCATTTT,CASSLDSGSNQPQHF
TRBJ2-7,TRBV2,NA,TRBD1,TGTGCCAGCAGTGAAGGACAGGGAGACAGGCAGTACTTC,CASSEGQGDRQYF
TRBJ1-5,TRBV27,few,TRBD1,TGTGCCAGCAGGACAGGGGTTGGCAATCAGCCCCAGCATTTT,CASRTGVGNQPQHF
TRBJ1-1,TRBV5-1,NA,TRBD1,TGCGCCAGCAGCTTGGGACAGGGCTCCACTGAAGCTTTCTTT,CASSLGQGSTEAFF
TRBJ1-4,TRBV19,NA,NA,TGTGCCAGTAGCTGGGGCGGGGGCCGGGGGGAACTGTTTTTT,CASSWGGGRGELFF
TRBJ1-1,TRBV5-1,few,TRBD1,TGCGCCAGCAGCCCGACAGGGGGGGACACTGAAGCTTTCTTT,CASSPTGGDTEAFF
TRBJ2-1,TRBV27,NA,TRBD2,TGTGCCAGCAGTTTATACGGGACTAGCCAGTTCTTC,CASSLYGTSQFF
TRBJ1-6,TRBV19,few,NA,TGTGCCAGTAGTATACAGGTACAGGGCGGTTCACCCCTCCACTTT,CASSIQVQGGSPLHF
TRBJ2-1,TRBV30,NA,TRBD2,TGTGCCTGGAGTAGACTAGCGGGGCCGGGGAATGAGCAGTTCTTC,CAWSRLAGPGNEQFF
TRBJ1-2,TRBV6-6,few,NA,TGTGCCAGCAGTGGCTCGGGTGCGGACTATGGTTACACCTTC,CASSGSGADYGYTF
TRBJ1-6,TRBV2,NA,NA,TGTGCCAGCACGACAGTTAATTCACCCCTCCACTTT,CASTTVNSPLHF
TRBJ1-6,TRBV6-1,NA,NA,TGTGCCAGCAGTGAAGTTCAGGGGCCACCCCTCCACTTT,CASSEVQGPPLHF
TRBJ2-1,TRBV13,few,TRBD2,TGTGCCAGCAGCTTAGAGAGGGGCACACTACTAGCGGGGGCCTCCTACAATGAGCAGTTCTTC,CASSLERGTLLAGASYNEQFF
TRBJ1-1,TRBV4-1,NA,NA,TGCGCCAGCAGCCAGCGGGGTATGGAAGCTTTCTTT,CASSQRGMEAFF
TRBJ1-1,TRBV30,few,NA,TGTGCCTGGAGCAGGGTCACTGAAGCTTTCTTT,CAWSRVTEAFF
TRBJ2-5,TRBV15,NA,TRBD2,TGTGCCACCAGCAGAGGCGGGGGGGGGAGAGAGACCCAGTACTTC,CATSRGGGGRETQYF
TRBJ1-2,TRBV6-5,few,NA,TGTGCCAGCAGTTACTCCCCCTATGATAACTATGGCTACACCTTC,CASSYSPYDNYGYTF
TRBJ2-1,TRBV5-4,NA,NA,TGTGCCAGCAGCTTCCTTACCCCGACAGGCTACAATGAGCAGTTCTTC,CASSFLTPTGYNEQFF
TRBJ2-5,TRBV2,NA,NA,TGTGCCAGCAGTGAATACCGCGGGACAGTGAACCAAGAGACCCAGTACTTC,CASSEYRGTVNQETQYF
TRBJ1-3,TRBV7-2,NA,NA,TGTGCCAGCAGCTTTCAGGGTACTGGAAACACCATATATTTT,CASSFQGTGNTIYF
TRBJ2-3,TRBV10-1,NA,NA,TGCGCCAGCAGTGACTACCCAGATACGCAGTATTTT,CASSDYPDTQYF
TRBJ1-1,TRBV28,few,TRBD1,TGTGCCAGCAGTTTGGGACAGATGAACACTGAAGCTTTCTTT,CASSLGQMNTEAFF
TRBJ1-2,TRBV29-1,NA,TRBD1,TGCAGCGTTGCAGGGGGCGAATCTAACTATGGCTACACCTTC,CSVAGGESNYGYTF
TRBJ1-3,TRBV15,once,TRBD1,TGTGCCACCAGCAGAGATCTATGGACAGGGGGAAACACCATATATTTT,CATSRDLWTGGNTIYF
TRBJ1-4,TRBV29-1,NA,TRBD1,TGCAGCGTTGGGACAGGGGCTAATGAAAAACTGTTTTTT,CSVGTGANEKLFF